This TCR beta chain comes out of a study of memory CD4+ T cells and cytomegalovirus serostatus. The assay was immunoSEQ multiplex PCR, and TCRdb's table has in-frame clones only and misses some. The data show nearly 60,000 clones, about three quarters seen once. The ends were cut back, 6 bases at V and 2 bases at J, with 11 bases in the middle. This CDR3 is 13 amino acids long. The germline V gene encodes CDR1 KGHSH and CDR2 LQKENI. The sort gate was single viable CD3+CD4+CD8-CD45RO+ cells for memory CD4+ T cells. CMV serostatus came from serum IgG against pp150, pp28, p38, p52. Sequenced: memory CD4+ T cells from blood. The sequence came from an adult in good health and CMV-seronegative. This rearrangement joins TRBV18 to TRBJ2-7; the D gene could be TRBD1 or TRBD2 (5 bases each). The CDR3 DNA reads TGTGCCAGCTCTCCCCAGGGAGCCTACGAGCAGTACTTC. Encoded protein: CASSPQGAYEQYF.